A single sample is the source of the 26 T cell receptor beta chains below, sequenced in a study of technical replicates of blood from several donors. Here immunoSEQ multiplex PCR was the method, and the copy in TCRdb shows in-frame clones only, minus some. The sample has fewer than 85,000 clones, roughly 90% seen once. The sequenced material came from PBMCs. The receptors derive from a human donor in good health. Some clones in this sample may be carry-over from other donors' samples.

The chain combines TRBV18 with TRBJ2-7; D may be TRBD1 (5 bases). The CDR3 runs to 14 residues. Trimming shortened V by 6 bases and J by 0 bases, and 12 bases separated the two germline ends. Germline V gene sequence: CDR1 KGHSH, CDR2 LQKENI. CDR3 nucleotide sequence: TGTGCCAGCTCGACGACAGAAAGCTCCTACGAGCAGTACTTC. Protein product: CASSTTESSYEQYF.

DNA for the CDR3: TGTGCCAGCAGCGTCGCGGCGAGCTCCTACAATGAGCAGTTCTTC. It yields the protein CASSVAASSYNEQFF. The gene calls are TRBV9 and TRBJ2-1; no clear D. The CDR3 loop spans 15 amino acids. V lost 2 bases to trimming and J lost 0 bases, with 9 bases between them. CDR1 and CDR2 from the germline V gene are SGDLS and YYNGEE.

CDR3 region: CASSISEGESQHF. DNA for the CDR3: TGTGCCAGTAGTATATCAGAGGGGGAATCCCAGCATTTT. This chain links TRBV19 with TRBJ1-5, with a possible D match to TRBD1 (6 bases). The CDR3 is 13 residues long. Trimming stripped 2 bases from V and 11 bases from J, with 13 bases between. From germline, CDR1 is LNHDA and CDR2 SQIVND (reference sequence).

CDR3 protein: CASSLASGTAYEQYF. The CDR3 DNA is TGTGCCAGCAGCTTGGCCTCCGGGACAGCGTACGAGCAGTACTTC. V and J are TRBV5-5 and TRBJ2-7, with 7 bases aligning to TRBD1. This CDR3 contains 15 residues. Germline V gives CDR1 SGHKS, CDR2 YYEKEE (reference sequence). J gave up 4 bases and V 0 bases, and 7 bases lay outside the gene matches.

This clone occurred once. This chain connects TRBV30 to TRBJ2-7, with TRBD2 matching over 12 bases. The CDR3 runs 14 residues. J was trimmed by 6 bases and V by 1 base; bases with no gene match: 4. The V gene's germline CDR1 is GTSNPN and CDR2 SVGIG (reference sequence). This CDR3 is CAWSGLAGAVEQYF. The CDR3 DNA sequence: TGTGCCTGGAGTGGACTAGCGGGAGCTGTCGAGCAGTACTTC. Complete variable domain (other parts from reference TRBV30 and TRBJ2-7): SQTIHQWPATLVQPVGSPLSLECTVEGTSNPNLYWYRQAAGRGLQLLFYSVGIGQISSEVPQNLSASRPQDRQFILSSKKLLLSDSGFYLCAWSGLAGAVEQYFGPGTRLTVT.

This rearrangement joins TRBV21-1 to TRBJ1-1; the table calls TRBD1, which could not be checked here. TRBV21-1 is annotated as a pseudogene. This CDR3 has 13 residues. The CDR3 spells CASSKNMNTEAFF. CDR3 DNA: TGTGCCAGCAGCAAAAACATGAACACTGAAGCTTTCTTT.

This clone came up once. The genes are TRBV4-3 and TRBJ1-3; D is possibly TRBD1 (5 bases). V shed 1 base and J shed 6 bases, with 13 bases lying between them. The CDR3 loop spans 15 amino acids. Germline V lookup: CDR1 LGHNA, CDR2 YSLEER. CDR3 sequence: CASSQALARENTIYF. CDR3 nucleotides: TGCGCCAGCAGCCAAGCTCTGGCCAGGGAAAACACCATATATTTT.

In regard to this clone: Within the sample, other DNA sequences also encode this same CDR3. This sequence joins TRBV10-3 and TRBJ1-4; 7 positions match TRBD1. V was clipped by 2 bases and J by 5 bases; unmatched bases: 2. Germline CDR1 ENHRY, CDR2 SYGVKD. The CDR3 is 14 residues long. Here the CDR3 DNA reads TGTGCCATCAGTGAGGCAGGGGGGAATGAAAAACTGTTTTTT. Its protein is CAISEAGGNEKLFF.

V gene TRBV7-2 combines with J gene TRBJ2-2; 7 bases match TRBD2. CDR1 SGHTA and CDR2 FQGNSA come from the germline V gene. With 8 bases clipped from V and 7 bases from J, the junction kept 10 bases outside the gene matches. The CDR3 has 14 amino acids. The CDR3 DNA follows: TGTGCCAGCTTCTTAGGCGGGAGAAGCGGGGAGCTGTTTTTT. It yields the protein CASFLGGRSGELFF.

The V and J genes are TRBV4-1 and TRBJ2-5; D is unclear. Germline V gene data show CDR1 as MGHRA and CDR2 as YSYEKL. Between the trimmed V and J ends, which lost 3 bases and 0 bases, there was a span of 8 bases. This CDR3 is built from 14 residues. DNA for the CDR3: TGCGCCAGCAGCCAGGAACAGAACCAAGAGACCCAGTACTTC. Amino acid sequence: CASSQEQNQETQYF.

The rearrangement joins TRBV6-1 to TRBJ2-2; 8 bases match TRBD1. J was trimmed by 3 bases and V by 6 bases; bases with no gene match: 6. Germline V gives CDR1 MNHNS, CDR2 SASEGT. The CDR3 length is 15 residues. CDR3 in amino acids: CASRTAGGHTGELFF. The CDR3 region has the DNA TGTGCCAGCAGGACCGCAGGGGGCCACACCGGGGAGCTGTTTTTT.

This clone was counted between two and nine times. The gene calls are TRBV4-2 and TRBJ2-1; TRBD2 agrees at 7 bases. The V gene end was trimmed by 3 bases and the J gene end by 8 bases; junction bases not matched to a gene: 10. Looked up from germline, CDR1 is LGHNA and CDR2 is YNFKEQ. CDR3 length: 15 amino acids. CDR3 DNA: TGTGCCAGCAGCCATATTTTCCGCGGGAGCCATGAGCAGTTCTTC. Protein product: CASSHIFRGSHEQFF.

The chain links TRBV4-2 to TRBJ2-6, with 10 bases matching TRBD1. This CDR3 is built from 18 residues. From germline, CDR1 is LGHNA and CDR2 YNFKEQ. V gave up 1 base and J gave up 0 bases; unmatched junction bases: 3. This CDR3 reads CASSQAGQGLSGANVLTF. CDR3 DNA: TGTGCCAGCAGCCAAGCGGGACAGGGGCTCTCTGGGGCCAACGTCCTGACTTTC.

The count of this clone is one. The chain joins TRBV4-3 to TRBJ1-6; TRBD1 agrees at 7 bases. The CDR3 spans 16 residues. The junction had 11 bases not matched to a gene; V was cut back by 4 bases and J by 8 bases. CDR1 is LGHNA and CDR2 is YSLEER in the germline V gene. CDR3 DNA: TGCGCCAGCAGCCGAGATTACAGGGGTACCGATTCACCCCTCCACTTT. Translating it yields CASSRDYRGTDSPLHF.

The rearrangement uses TRBV5-4 and TRBJ1-1; no reliable D call. Per germline, CDR1 SGHNT and CDR2 YYREEE (reference sequence). The CDR3 is 13 residues long. Trimming removed 0 bases from V and 7 bases from J, with 10 bases in between. Written as DNA, the CDR3 is TGTGCCAGCAGCTTGGGGCCGGAGTATGAAGCTTTCTTT. As protein: CASSLGPEYEAFF. Full variable domain (remainder filled in from reference TRBV5-4 and TRBJ1-1): ETGVTQSPTHLIKTRGQQVTLRCSSQSGHNTVSWYQQALGQGPQFIFQYYREEENGRGNFPPRFSGLQFPNYSSELNVNALELDDSALYLCASSLGPEYEAFFGQGTRLTVV.

The count of this clone is one. This chain joins TRBV19 and TRBJ1-2; D not resolved. The germline CDR1 and CDR2 sequences are LNHDA and SQIVND (reference sequence). This CDR3 region has 14 residues. V was pared by 7 bases and J by 1 base, with 13 bases between. DNA for the CDR3: TGTGCCAGTACCCTTAGGAGCAATAACTATGGCTACACCTTC. Residues: CASTLRSNNYGYTF.

V gene TRBV4-3 combines with J gene TRBJ2-5, with 8 nucleotides matching TRBD2. V lost 3 bases, J lost 1 base, and 4 bases stayed unmatched. This CDR3 is built from 15 residues. Germline V gene sequence: CDR1 LGHNA, CDR2 YSLEER. The CDR3 bases are TGCGCCAGCAGCCATGGACTAGCTGTCCAAGAGACCCAGTACTTC. Protein product: CASSHGLAVQETQYF.

The genes are TRBV6-6 and TRBJ2-7; D is possibly TRBD1 (7 bases). The V end lost 2 bases, the J end lost 6 bases, and 11 bases lay between the germline ends. The CDR3 totals 13 residues. Per the germline V gene, CDR1 is MNHNY and CDR2 is SVGAGI (reference sequence). The CDR3 DNA is TGTGCCAGCAGTTACGGAGGGGACAGCGAGCAGTACTTC. This translates into CASSYGGDSEQYF.

The V gene is TRBV4-2, the J gene TRBJ2-1; 8 bases map to TRBD2. The J segment lost 0 bases and the V segment lost 0 bases, leaving 10 bases of the junction unmatched. This CDR3 has 19 residues. Looked up from germline, CDR1 is LGHNA and CDR2 is YNFKEQ. The CDR3 region is CASSQDLLADASSYNEQFF. In DNA form, the CDR3 reads TGTGCCAGCAGCCAAGATTTACTAGCGGACGCGAGCTCCTACAATGAGCAGTTCTTC.

J is TRBJ2-7 and V is TRBV7-2; D is undetermined. V was clipped by 4 bases and J by 5 bases, with 6 bases between them. Germline-derived CDR1 and CDR2 are SGHTA and FQGNSA. The CDR3 length is 11 residues. The CDR3 DNA reads as TGTGCCAGCAGCTCCTTTGACGAGCAGTACTTC. Translated: CASSSFDEQYF.

This clone has only a few counts. The rearrangement links TRBV4-3 to TRBJ1-1; D remains ambiguous. The CDR3 consists of 15 residues. Trimming shortened V by 1 base and J by 5 bases, and 14 bases separated the two germline ends. Germline CDR1 is LGHNA and CDR2 is YSLEER. CDR3 nucleotides: TGCGCCAGCAGCCAAGGTACACCGTCCAAAACTGAAGCTTTCTTT. It codes for CASSQGTPSKTEAFF.

This chain joins TRBV19 and TRBJ2-3; 7 bases map to TRBD2. The germline V gene has CDR1 LNHDA and CDR2 SQIVND (reference sequence). The CDR3 has 15 residues. Trimming took 7 bases from V and 3 from J; bases not matched to a gene: 10. The chain's CDR3 is CASTPLAGVTDTQYF. CDR3 coding DNA: TGTGCCAGTACCCCGCTTGCGGGAGTGACAGATACGCAGTATTTT.

The chain is built from TRBV6-1 and TRBJ1-5; D is possibly TRBD1 (6 bases). V dropped 3 bases and J dropped 4 bases, with 7 bases sitting between them. The CDR3 contains 13 residues. The V gene's germline CDR1 is MNHNS and CDR2 SASEGT. CDR3 bases: TGTGCCAGCAGTGAGACAGGTAATCAGCCCCAGCATTTT. It yields the protein CASSETGNQPQHF.

This chain joins TRBV18 and TRBJ2-7; TRBD1 agrees at 7 bases. CDR1 and CDR2 from the germline V gene are KGHSH and LQKENI. The J segment lost 5 bases and the V segment lost 2 bases, leaving 3 bases of the junction unmatched. The length of the CDR3 is 13 residues. The CDR3 DNA sequence: TGTGCCAGCTCACCAGGACAGGCCAACGAGCAGTACTTC. Its translation is CASSPGQANEQYF. Full variable domain (rest looked up from reference TRBV18 and TRBJ2-7): NAGVMQNPRHLVRRRGQEARLRCSPMKGHSHVYWYRQLPEEGLKFMVYLQKENIIDESGMPKERFSAEFPKEGPSILRIQQVVRGDSAAYFCASSPGQANEQYFGPGTRLTVT.

The chain has TRBV6-6 and TRBJ2-7, with D unresolved. V lost 0 bases, J lost 6 bases, and 6 bases lay in between. The CDR3 covers 12 residues. Germline values: CDR1 MNHNY, CDR2 SVGAGI (reference sequence). The CDR3 here is CASSYSRREQYF. CDR3 DNA: TGTGCCAGCAGTTACTCCAGGCGCGAGCAGTACTTC.

This clone was detected once. The V gene is TRBV5-6, the J gene TRBJ2-5; the match to TRBD2 covers 9 bases. Germline lookup yields CDR1 SGHDT and CDR2 YYEEEE. V shed 4 bases, J shed 2 bases, and the junction held 9 bases outside the gene matches. The CDR3 runs 16 residues. CDR3 in amino acids: CASSPGLAGAQETQYF. The CDR3, as DNA: TGTGCCAGCAGCCCCGGATTAGCGGGAGCTCAAGAGACCCAGTACTTC.